This T cell receptor beta chain was sequenced in a study of shared clonotypes between healthy human individuals. Template amounts of roughly 280 ng DNA, tens of thousands of T cell genomes, were employed in unsorted PBMC replicate PCRs. Ten immunoSEQ deep assay plates held the unsorted PBMC DNA. Here immunoSEQ multiplex PCR was the method, and the copy in TCRdb shows in-frame clones only, minus some. The table lists 400,000 to 500,000 clones, around 80% of them singletons. From germline, CDR1 is SGHRS and CDR2 YFSETQ. Trimming took 3 bases from V and 7 from J; bases not matched to a gene: 3. This CDR3 is 14 amino acids long.

The chain uses TRBV5-1 and TRBJ1-5, with 11 bases matching TRBD1. The sample consisted of PBMCs. This receptor was obtained from a woman aged 40 to 49 in good health. Some clones in this sample may be carry-over from other donors' samples. Written as DNA, the CDR3 is TGCGCCAGCAGCTCGGGACAGGGGGGACAGCCCCAGCATTTT. This encodes CASSSGQGGQPQHF.